Detailed here is one T cell receptor (beta chain). Its antigen remains unidentified. These data are taken from a study of cytomegalovirus exposure and HLA in healthy donors. Both 60 Vbeta primers and 13 Jbeta primers went into the PCR. Assay used: immunoSEQ multiplex PCR; TCRdb lists only in-frame clones, some missing. Of more than 150,000 clones detected, around 80% appear once; the ten largest clones hold 1%. Findings of the study overall: In an earlier analysis, most TCR beta V segments were productive about 87% or about 30% of the time. A later analysis revealed that TCR association rates differed between HLA loci, peaking at DRB1 and bottoming out at HLA-C. Among the sequence variants, a highly shared cluster was likely an artifact of sequencing. Owing to their indistinguishability, certain V segments, notably TRBV6-2 and TRBV6-3, were excluded.

Germline lookup yields CDR1 MGHDK and CDR2 SYGVNS. The CDR3 has 15 residues. This TCR derives from a woman aged 50 to 60 in good health and CMV-seropositive. The chain carries TRBV25-1 and TRBJ2-5; 11 bases are a match to TRBD2. The J call may be incorrect, as the DNA end agrees better with TRBJ2-7. The sequenced material came from PBMCs. The CDR3 DNA is TGTGCCAGCAGTTTAACGGGACTAGCGGAATACGAGCAGTACTTC. It encodes CASSLTGLAEYEQYF.